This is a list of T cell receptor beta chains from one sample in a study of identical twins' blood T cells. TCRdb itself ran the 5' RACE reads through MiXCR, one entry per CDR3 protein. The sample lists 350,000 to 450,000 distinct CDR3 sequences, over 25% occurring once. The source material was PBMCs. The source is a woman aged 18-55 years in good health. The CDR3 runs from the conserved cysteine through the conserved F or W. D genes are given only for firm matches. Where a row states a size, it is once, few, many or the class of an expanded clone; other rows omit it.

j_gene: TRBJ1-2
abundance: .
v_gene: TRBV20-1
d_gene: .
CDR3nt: TGCAGTGCCGAAGCTCCTTCTACCGTCTACTATGGCTACACCTTC
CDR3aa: CSAEAPSTVYYGYTF

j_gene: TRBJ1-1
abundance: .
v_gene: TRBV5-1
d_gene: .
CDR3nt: TGCGCCAGCAGCTTGGTGGCTCAGGGCGGCACTGAAGCTTTCTTT
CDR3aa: CASSLVAQGGTEAFF

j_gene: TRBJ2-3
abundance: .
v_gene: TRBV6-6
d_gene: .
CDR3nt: TGTGCCAGCCAAAGTCTGGGGGACACAGATACGCAGTATTTT
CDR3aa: CASQSLGDTDTQYF

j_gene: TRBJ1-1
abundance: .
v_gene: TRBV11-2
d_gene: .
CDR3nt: TGTGCCAGCAGCTTGGGACCAGGGGCGAACACTGAAGCTTTCTTT
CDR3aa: CASSLGPGANTEAFF

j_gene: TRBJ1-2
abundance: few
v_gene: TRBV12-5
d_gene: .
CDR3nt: TGTGCTAGTGGTTTGGTGAATGGCTACACCTTC
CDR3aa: CASGLVNGYTF

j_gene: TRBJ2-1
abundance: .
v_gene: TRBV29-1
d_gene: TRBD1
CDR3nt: TGCAGCGTTGCAGCGTGGACAGGGGGTAAAGGTGAGCAGTTCTTC
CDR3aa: CSVAAWTGGKGEQFF

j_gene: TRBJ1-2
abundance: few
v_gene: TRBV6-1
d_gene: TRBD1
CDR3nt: TGTGCCGCAGGGGGGACAGGGAACGTCTATGGCTACACCTTC
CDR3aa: CAAGGTGNVYGYTF

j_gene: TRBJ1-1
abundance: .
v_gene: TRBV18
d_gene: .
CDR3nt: TGTGCCAGCTCGCCCAGTTGGGGAGGGGAGAACACTGAAGCTTTCTTT
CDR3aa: CASSPSWGGENTEAFF

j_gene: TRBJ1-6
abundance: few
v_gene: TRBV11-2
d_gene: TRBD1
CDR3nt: TGTGCCAGCAGCTCAAGACTCAGGGGGACAACCTATAATTCACCCCTCCACTTT
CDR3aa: CASSSRLRGTTYNSPLHF

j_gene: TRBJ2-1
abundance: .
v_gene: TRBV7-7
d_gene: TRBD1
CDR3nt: TGTGCCAGCAGCTTAGGAGGGGGCGGAAACAATGAGCAGTTCTTC
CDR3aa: CASSLGGGGNNEQFF

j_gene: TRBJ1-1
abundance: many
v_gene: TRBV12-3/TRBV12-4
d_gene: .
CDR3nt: TGTGCCAGCGGGGTTCGTGGGGATGCTTTCTTT
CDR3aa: CASGVRGDAFF

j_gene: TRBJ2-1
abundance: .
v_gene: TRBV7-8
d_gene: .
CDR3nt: TGTGCCAGCAGCTTAGTAGTTCGGGAGCAGTTCTTC
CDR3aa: CASSLVVREQFF

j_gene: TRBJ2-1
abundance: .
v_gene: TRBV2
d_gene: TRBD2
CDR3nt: TGTGCCAGCAATCGGATTAAGCGGGGTCTCAATGAGCAGTTCTTC
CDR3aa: CASNRIKRGLNEQFF

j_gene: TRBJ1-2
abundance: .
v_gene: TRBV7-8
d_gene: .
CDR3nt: TGTGCCAGCAGCCCAGGACATGTTGGCTACACCTTC
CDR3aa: CASSPGHVGYTF

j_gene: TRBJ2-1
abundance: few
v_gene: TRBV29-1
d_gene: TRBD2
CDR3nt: TGCAGCGTCCCCAGCGGGAGCTCCTACAATGAGCAGTTCTTC
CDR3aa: CSVPSGSSYNEQFF

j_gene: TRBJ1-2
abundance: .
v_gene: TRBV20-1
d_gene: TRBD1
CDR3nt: TGCAGTGCTCCCGTGACAGGGAATCTTGGCTACGCCTTC
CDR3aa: CSAPVTGNLGYAF

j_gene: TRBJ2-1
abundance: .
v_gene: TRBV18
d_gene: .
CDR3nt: TGTGCCAGCTCACCATGGTCTAGACCTGAGCAGTTCTTC
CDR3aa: CASSPWSRPEQFF

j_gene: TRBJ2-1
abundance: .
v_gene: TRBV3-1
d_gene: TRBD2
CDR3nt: TGTGCCAGCACCCACGGGACTAGCGGATACAATGAGCAGTTCTTC
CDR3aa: CASTHGTSGYNEQFF

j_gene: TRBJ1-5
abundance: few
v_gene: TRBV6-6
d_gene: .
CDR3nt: TGTGCCAGCAGTCTCCCCCTAGCGCGTCAGGATCAGCCCCAGCATTTT
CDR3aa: CASSLPLARQDQPQHF

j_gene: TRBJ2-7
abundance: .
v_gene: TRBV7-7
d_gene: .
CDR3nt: TGTGCCAGCAGCTTTGGACCCCACGATGTGCAGTACTTC
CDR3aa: CASSFGPHDVQYF

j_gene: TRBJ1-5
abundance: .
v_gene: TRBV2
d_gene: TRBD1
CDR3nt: TGTGCCAGCAGTGAAGGGACAGGTCCGCCTGAGCATTTT
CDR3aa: CASSEGTGPPEHF

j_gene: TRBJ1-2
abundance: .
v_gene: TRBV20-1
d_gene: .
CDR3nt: TGCAGTGCTAGAGGGACAGATTCTAACTATGGCTACACCTTC
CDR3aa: CSARGTDSNYGYTF

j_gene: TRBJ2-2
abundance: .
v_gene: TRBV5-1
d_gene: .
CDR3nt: TGCGCCAGCAGCTTGATCCCAGGGAGCACCGGGGAGCTGTTTTTC
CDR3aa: CASSLIPGSTGELFF

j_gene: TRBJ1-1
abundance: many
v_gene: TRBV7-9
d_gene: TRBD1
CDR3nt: TGCGCCAGCAGCTCGACAGGGCTGAACACTGAAGCTTTCTTT
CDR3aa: CASSSTGLNTEAFF

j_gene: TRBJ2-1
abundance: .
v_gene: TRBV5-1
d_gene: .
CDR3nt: TGCGCCAGCAGTTTGGGCGGGACATTCAGTGAGCAGTTCTTC
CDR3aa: CASSLGGTFSEQFF

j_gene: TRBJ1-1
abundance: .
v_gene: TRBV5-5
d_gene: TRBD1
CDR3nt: TGTGCCAGCAGCTTGTGGACAGGGGAAGGGAGTGAAGCTTTCTTT
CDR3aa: CASSLWTGEGSEAFF

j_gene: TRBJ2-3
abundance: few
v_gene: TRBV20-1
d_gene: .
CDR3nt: TGCAGTGTTAGAGATCTCCAATCCGGCACAGATACGCAGTATTTT
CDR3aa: CSVRDLQSGTDTQYF

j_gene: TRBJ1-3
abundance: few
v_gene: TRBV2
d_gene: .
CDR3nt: TGTGCCAGCAGTGCTCCCTCGGATCGCGGAAACACCATATATTTT
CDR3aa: CASSAPSDRGNTIYF

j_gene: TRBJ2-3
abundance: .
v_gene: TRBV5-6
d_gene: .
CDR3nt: TGTGCCAGCACCGTGTGGGGATTAGGCACAGATACGCAGTATTTT
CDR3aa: CASTVWGLGTDTQYF

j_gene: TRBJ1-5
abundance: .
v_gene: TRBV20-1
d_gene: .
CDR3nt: TGCAGTGCTAGAGTATCTTCGGGACAGCCCCAGCATTTT
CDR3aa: CSARVSSGQPQHF

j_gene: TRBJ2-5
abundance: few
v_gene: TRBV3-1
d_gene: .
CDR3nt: TGTGCCAGCAGCCAAGGTCCGACTAGTGAGGAGACCCAGTACTTC
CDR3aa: CASSQGPTSEETQYF

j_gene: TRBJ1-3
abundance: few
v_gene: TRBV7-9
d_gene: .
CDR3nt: TGTGCCAGCAGCTTCGACACCATATATTTT
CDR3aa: CASSFDTIYF

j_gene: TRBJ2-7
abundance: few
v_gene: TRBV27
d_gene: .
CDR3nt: TGTGCCAGCCGACAGAGGGGGATATCATACGAGCAGTACTTC
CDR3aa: CASRQRGISYEQYF

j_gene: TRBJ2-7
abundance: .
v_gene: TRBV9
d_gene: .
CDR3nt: TGTGCCAGCAGCGTGGGGACAAACTACGAGCAGTACTTC
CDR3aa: CASSVGTNYEQYF

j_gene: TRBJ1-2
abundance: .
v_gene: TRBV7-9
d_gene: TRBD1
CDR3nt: TGTGCCAGCAGCTTCCGGGACAGGGGGACCTTCTATGGCTACACCTTC
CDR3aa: CASSFRDRGTFYGYTF

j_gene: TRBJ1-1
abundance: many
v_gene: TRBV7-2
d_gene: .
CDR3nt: TGTGCCAGCAGTCTAGGGGTCACTGAAGCTTTCTTT
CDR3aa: CASSLGVTEAFF

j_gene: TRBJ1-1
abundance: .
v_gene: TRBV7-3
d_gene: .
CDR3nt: TGTGCCGGCAGCTTAATCGGTGGAGAAGCTTTCTTT
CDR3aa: CAGSLIGGEAFF

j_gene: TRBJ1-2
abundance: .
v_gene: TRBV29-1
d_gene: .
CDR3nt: TGCAGCGCCGGGGGGGACTATGGCTACACCTTC
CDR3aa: CSAGGDYGYTF

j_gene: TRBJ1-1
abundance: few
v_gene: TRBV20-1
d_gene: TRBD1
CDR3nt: TGCAGTGCTAGAGGAGGGAGGGGGCGCAACACTGAAGCTTTCTTT
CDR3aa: CSARGGRGRNTEAFF

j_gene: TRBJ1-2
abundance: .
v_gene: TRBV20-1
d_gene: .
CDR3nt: TGCAGTGCTACTCGGCCGAGTAACTATGGCTACACCTTC
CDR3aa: CSATRPSNYGYTF